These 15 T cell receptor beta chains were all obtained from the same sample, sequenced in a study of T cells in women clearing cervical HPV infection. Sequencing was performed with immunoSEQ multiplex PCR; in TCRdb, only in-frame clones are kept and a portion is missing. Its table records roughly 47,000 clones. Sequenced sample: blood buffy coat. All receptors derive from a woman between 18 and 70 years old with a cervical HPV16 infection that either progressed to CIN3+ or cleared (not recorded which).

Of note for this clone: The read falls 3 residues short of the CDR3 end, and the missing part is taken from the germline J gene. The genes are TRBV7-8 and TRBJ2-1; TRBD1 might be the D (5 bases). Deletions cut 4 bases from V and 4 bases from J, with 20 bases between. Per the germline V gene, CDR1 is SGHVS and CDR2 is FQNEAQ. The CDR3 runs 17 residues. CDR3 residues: CASSSSLEGVGYNEQFF. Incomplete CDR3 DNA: TGTGCCAGCAGCTCCTCCCTGGAAGGGGTGGGGTACAATGAG.

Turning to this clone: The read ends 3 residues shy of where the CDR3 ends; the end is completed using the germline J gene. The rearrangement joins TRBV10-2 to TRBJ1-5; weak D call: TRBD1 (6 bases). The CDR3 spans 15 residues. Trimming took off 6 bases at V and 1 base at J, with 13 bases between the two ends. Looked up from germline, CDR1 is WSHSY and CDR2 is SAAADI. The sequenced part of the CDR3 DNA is TGCGCCAGCAGCTCTGCCCAGGGGAGCAATCAGCCC. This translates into CASSSAQGSNQP. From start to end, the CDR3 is CASSSAQGSNQPQHF.

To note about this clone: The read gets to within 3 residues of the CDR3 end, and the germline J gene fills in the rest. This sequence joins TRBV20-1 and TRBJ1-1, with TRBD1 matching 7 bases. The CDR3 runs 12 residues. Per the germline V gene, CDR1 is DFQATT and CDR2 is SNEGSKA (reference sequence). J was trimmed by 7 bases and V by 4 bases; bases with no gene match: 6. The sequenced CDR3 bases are TGCAGTGCTACCACAGGGGACATTGAA. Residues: CSATTGDIE. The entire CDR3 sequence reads CSATTGDIEAFF.

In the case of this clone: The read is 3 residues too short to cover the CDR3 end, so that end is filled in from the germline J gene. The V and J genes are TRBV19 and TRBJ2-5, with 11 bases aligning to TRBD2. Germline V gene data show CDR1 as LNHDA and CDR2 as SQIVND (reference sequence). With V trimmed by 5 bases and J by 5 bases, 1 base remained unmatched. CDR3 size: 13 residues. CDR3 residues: CASSASGRETQYF. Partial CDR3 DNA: TGTGCCAGTAGTGCTAGCGGGAGGGAGACC.

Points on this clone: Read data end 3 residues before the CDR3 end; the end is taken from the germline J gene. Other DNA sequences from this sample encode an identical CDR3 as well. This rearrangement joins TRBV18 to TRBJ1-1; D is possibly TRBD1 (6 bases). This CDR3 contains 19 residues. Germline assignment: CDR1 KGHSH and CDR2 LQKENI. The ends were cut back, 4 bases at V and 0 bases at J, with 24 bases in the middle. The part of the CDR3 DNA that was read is TGTGCCAGCTCACTCACGAGGCAGGGGAAAGGCACCGTGAACACTGAA. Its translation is CASSLTRQGKGTVNTE. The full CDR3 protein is CASSLTRQGKGTVNTEAFF.

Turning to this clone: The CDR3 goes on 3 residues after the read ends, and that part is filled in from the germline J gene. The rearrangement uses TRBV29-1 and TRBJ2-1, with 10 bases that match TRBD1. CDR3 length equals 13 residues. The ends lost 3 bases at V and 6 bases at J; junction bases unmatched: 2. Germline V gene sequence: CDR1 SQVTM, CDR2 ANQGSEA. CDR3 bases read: TGCAGCGTTGACGGGACAGGGGTCAATGAG. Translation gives CSVDGTGVNE. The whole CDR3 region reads CSVDGTGVNEQFF.

CDR3 residues: CASNRAGTGDTQYF. The CDR3 bases that were read are TGCGCCAGCAACCGAGCGGGAACCGGTGATACG. The chain carries TRBV5-1 and TRBJ2-3; TRBD2 agrees at 7 bases. The CDR3 end falls 3 residues outside the read, so it is completed with the germline J gene. The length of the CDR3 is 14 residues. The germline V gene encodes CDR1 SGHRS and CDR2 YFSETQ. V trimming: 6 bases; J trimming: 6 bases; junction bases outside the gene matches: 10.

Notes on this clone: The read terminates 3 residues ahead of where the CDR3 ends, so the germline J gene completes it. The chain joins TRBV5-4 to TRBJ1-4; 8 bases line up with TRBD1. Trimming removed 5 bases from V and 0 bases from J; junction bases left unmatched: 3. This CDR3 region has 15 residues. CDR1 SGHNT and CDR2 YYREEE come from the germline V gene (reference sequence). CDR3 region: CASSGTGPTNEKLFF. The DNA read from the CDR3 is TGTGCCAGCAGTGGGACAGGTCCAACTAATGAAAAA.

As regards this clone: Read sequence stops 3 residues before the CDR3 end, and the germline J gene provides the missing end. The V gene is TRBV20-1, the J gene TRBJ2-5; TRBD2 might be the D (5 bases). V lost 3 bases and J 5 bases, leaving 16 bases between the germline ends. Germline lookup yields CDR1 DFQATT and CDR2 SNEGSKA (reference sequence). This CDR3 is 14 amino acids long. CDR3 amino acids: CSASGETQAETQYF. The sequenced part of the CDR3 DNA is TGCAGTGCTAGCGGGGAAACCCAGGCCGAGACC.

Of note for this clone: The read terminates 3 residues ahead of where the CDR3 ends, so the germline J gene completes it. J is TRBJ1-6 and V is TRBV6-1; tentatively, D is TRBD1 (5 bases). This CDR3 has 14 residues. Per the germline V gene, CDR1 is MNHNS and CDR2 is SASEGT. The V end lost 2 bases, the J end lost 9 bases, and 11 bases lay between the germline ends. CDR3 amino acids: CASSENGGFSPLHF. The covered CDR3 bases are TGTGCCAGCAGTGAAAATGGGGGGTTTTCACCC.

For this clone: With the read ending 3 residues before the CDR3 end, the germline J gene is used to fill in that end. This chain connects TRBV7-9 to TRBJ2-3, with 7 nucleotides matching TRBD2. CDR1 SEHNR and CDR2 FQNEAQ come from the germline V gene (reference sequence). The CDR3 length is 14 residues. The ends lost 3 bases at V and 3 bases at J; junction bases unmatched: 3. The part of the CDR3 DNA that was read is TGTGCCAGCAGCTTCGGGGGGTTTACAGATACG. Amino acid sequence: CASSFGGFTDT. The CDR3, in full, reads CASSFGGFTDTQYF.

The sequenced part of the CDR3 DNA is TGTGCCAGTAGTATCAGAGATCAGCCC. Translated: CASSIRDQP. The whole CDR3 sequence is CASSIRDQPQHF. The genes are TRBV19 and TRBJ1-5; no reliable D call. The CDR3 extends 3 residues past the end of the read, so its final part is completed from the germline J gene. V gave up 3 bases and J gave up 5 bases, with 5 bases separating them. CDR1 is LNHDA and CDR2 is SQIVND in the germline V gene (reference sequence). The length of the CDR3 is 12 residues.

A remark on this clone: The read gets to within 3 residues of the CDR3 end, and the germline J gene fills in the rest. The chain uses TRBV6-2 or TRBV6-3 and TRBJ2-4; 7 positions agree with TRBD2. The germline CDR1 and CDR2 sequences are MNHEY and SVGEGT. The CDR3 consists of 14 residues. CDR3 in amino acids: CASSPRAGIETQYF. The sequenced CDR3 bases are TGTGCCAGCAGTCCCAGAGCGGGGATAGAGACT.

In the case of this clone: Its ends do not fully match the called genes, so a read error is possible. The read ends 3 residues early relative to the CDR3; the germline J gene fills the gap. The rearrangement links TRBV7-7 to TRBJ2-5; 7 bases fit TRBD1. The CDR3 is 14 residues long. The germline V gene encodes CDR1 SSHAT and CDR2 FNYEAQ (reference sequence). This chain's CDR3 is CASSSRPGGETQYF. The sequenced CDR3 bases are TGTGCTAGCAGCTCTCGACCAGGGGGAGAGACC.

Incomplete CDR3 DNA: TGCGCCAGCAGCTTGGGCGGACTAGATGCAGATACG. It is translated as CASSLGGLDADT. The whole CDR3 is CASSLGGLDADTQYF. The V gene is TRBV5-1, the J gene TRBJ2-3, with TRBD2 matching over 7 bases. The CDR3 end falls 3 residues outside the read, so it is completed with the germline J gene. There are 15 residues in the CDR3. Germline CDR1 SGHRS, CDR2 YFSETQ. J lost 4 bases, V lost 0 bases, and 5 bases had no gene match.